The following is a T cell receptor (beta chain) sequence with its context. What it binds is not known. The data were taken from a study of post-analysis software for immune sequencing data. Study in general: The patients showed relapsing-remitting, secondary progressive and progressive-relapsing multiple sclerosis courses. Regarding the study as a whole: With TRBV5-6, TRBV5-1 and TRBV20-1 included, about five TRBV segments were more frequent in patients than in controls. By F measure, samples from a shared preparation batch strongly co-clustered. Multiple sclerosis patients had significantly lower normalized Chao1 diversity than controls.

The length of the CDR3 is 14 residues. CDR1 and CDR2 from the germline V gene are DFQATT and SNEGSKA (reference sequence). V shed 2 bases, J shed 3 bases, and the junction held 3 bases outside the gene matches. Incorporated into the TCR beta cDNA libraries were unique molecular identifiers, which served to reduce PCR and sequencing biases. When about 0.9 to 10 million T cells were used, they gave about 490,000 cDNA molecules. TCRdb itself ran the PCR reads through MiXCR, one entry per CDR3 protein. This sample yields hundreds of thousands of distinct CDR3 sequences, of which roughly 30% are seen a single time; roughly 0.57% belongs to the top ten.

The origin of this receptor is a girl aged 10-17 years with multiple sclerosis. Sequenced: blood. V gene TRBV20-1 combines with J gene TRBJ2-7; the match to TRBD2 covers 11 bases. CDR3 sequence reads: CSARLAGGYYEQYF. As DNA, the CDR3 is TGCAGTGCTAGACTAGCGGGAGGATACTACGAGCAGTACTTC.